Each of the 8 T cell receptor beta chains below was sequenced from the same sample in a study of spatial heterogeneity in lung cancer. Noted time point: blood taken at disease recurrence. Whole RNA was taken from tumor, nontumor lung or frozen PBMC; it was then sequenced unsorted. TCRdb recomputed calls from the 5' RACE reads with MiXCR, one row per CDR3 protein. The sample has 8,800 or so distinct CDR3 sequences, under 5% seen once; the top ten hold approximately 18%. The starting material was PBMCs, obtained at recurrence. Receptor source: a female donor with early-stage non-small cell lung cancer.

This clonotype was detected ten times or more. This beta chain is off target for a library built for alpha chains, so its abundance means little. The chain is built from TRBV12-3 or TRBV12-4 and TRBJ2-3; D call uncertain. With 6 bases removed from V and 4 bases from J, the gap between germline ends came to 11 bases. This CDR3 comprises 13 residues. The CDR3 region is CASSYSGADTQYF. The CDR3, as DNA: TGTGCCAGCAGCTATTCAGGAGCAGATACGCAGTATTTT.

This clonotype was counted many times. This beta chain is an unintended read in a library built for alpha chains; its size means little. This chain joins TRBV5-5 and TRBJ2-5; D is ambiguous. Trimming stripped 2 bases from V and 0 bases from J, with 5 bases between. The length of the CDR3 is 13 residues. Germline values: CDR1 SGHKS, CDR2 YYEKEE (reference sequence). The CDR3 nucleotides are TGTGCCAGCAGCTTAGAGAACCAAGAGACCCAGTACTTC. Translating it yields CASSLENQETQYF.

This clonotype was counted at least ten times. As an off-target read in a library built for alpha chains, this beta chain has a frequency of little significance. V usage is TRBV6-5 and J usage is TRBJ2-2; D is unclear. V was pared by 7 bases and J by 1 base, with 4 bases between. The germline gives CDR1 MNHEY, CDR2 SVGAGI. The CDR3 is made up of 12 amino acids. The CDR3 is CASTQNTGELFF. CDR3 bases: TGTGCCAGCACGCAGAACACCGGGGAGCTGTTTTTT.

At least ten counts were recorded for this clonotype. This beta chain appears as a stray read in a library generated for alpha chains; its size is not informative. J is TRBJ2-7 and V is TRBV20-1; D not certain. The CDR3 spans 14 residues. The V and J ends lost 0 bases and 1 base respectively, with 10 bases between them. Germline V gene data show CDR1 as DFQATT and CDR2 as SNEGSKA (reference sequence). CDR3 nucleotides: TGCAGTGCTAGAGATATGCGGATTTCCTACGAGCAGTACTTC. Its protein product is CSARDMRISYEQYF.

This clonotype was counted at least ten times. With the library built for alpha chains, this beta chain is off target and its frequency is not meaningful. J is TRBJ1-5 and V is TRBV7-2; 8 nucleotides match TRBD1. CDR3 length: 16 amino acids. Per germline, CDR1 SGHTA and CDR2 FQGNSA. Germline trimming cut 2 bases from V and 6 bases from J; bases unmatched to any gene: 9. CDR3 in amino acids: CASSLNSGGNGQPQHF. The CDR3 coding sequence is TGTGCCAGCAGCTTAAACTCAGGGGGCAACGGTCAGCCCCAGCATTTT.

In regard to this clonotype: The library was designed around alpha chains, so this beta chain is a stray read whose abundance carries little weight. The V gene is TRBV5-5, the J gene TRBJ2-1, with TRBD2 identical over 7 bases. This CDR3 is built from 14 residues. Trimming removed 4 bases from V and 6 bases from J; junction bases left unmatched: 7. Germline V gene sequence: CDR1 SGHKS, CDR2 YYEKEE (reference sequence). CDR3 protein: CASSPAWGGNEQFF. The CDR3 nucleotides are TGTGCCAGCAGCCCCGCTTGGGGGGGCAATGAGCAGTTCTTC.

This clonotype showed up many times. This beta chain appears as a stray read in a library generated for alpha chains; its size is not informative. The chain uses TRBV20-1 and TRBJ2-7, with 10 bases aligning to TRBD1. This CDR3 region has 15 residues. Per the germline V gene, CDR1 is DFQATT and CDR2 is SNEGSKA (reference sequence). The ends lost 4 bases at V and 3 bases at J; junction bases unmatched: 9. Written as DNA, the CDR3 is TGCAGTGCTACCTCAAGGGACAGGGGTTTCTACGAGCAGTACTTC. This translates into CSATSRDRGFYEQYF.

This clonotype occurred many times. The library was prepared for alpha chains; this beta chain is a stray read, so its frequency means little. The rearrangement links TRBV13 to TRBJ2-7; maybe TRBD1 (5 bases). The germline V gene encodes CDR1 PRHDT and CDR2 FYEKMQ (reference sequence). This CDR3 is built from 14 residues. Trimming cost V 0 bases and J 4 bases, with 10 bases left between them. The CDR3 coding sequence is TGTGCCAGCAGCTTAGGAGGGGCAGTTTACGAGCAGTACTTC. Protein sequence: CASSLGGAVYEQYF.